Listed here is a single T cell receptor beta chain. Its matching antigen is unknown. The CDR3 has 14 amino acids. V lost 7 bases to trimming and J lost 2 bases; unmatched junction nucleotides: 5. The germline gives CDR1 MNHEY, CDR2 SMNVEV (reference sequence). The data derive from a study of cytomegalovirus exposure and HLA in healthy donors. At the level of the study: The approximately 120 validation repertoires were reported in a later analysis to have been generated on the same platform as the roughly 670 first-cohort repertoires. Findings and caveats of the study: The study designated about 160 TCR beta chains cytomegalovirus-associated. Under in vitro conditions, three CMV-associated chains were confirmed as specific for CMV antigens.

Here immunoSEQ multiplex PCR was the method, and the copy in TCRdb shows in-frame clones only, minus some. The data show over 200,000 clones, 87% seen once. The specimen sequenced was PBMCs. The receptor comes from a woman between 18 and 29 years old in good health and CMV-seropositive. J is TRBJ2-1 and V is TRBV27, with 7 bases identical to TRBD2. The CDR3 DNA reads TGTGCCAGCACCGCTAGCGGCACCTACAATGAGCAGTTCTTC. It specifies CASTASGTYNEQFF.